A single sample is the source of the 3 T cell receptor beta chains below, sequenced in a study of blood T cell repertoires in COVID-19. Assay used: immunoSEQ multiplex PCR; TCRdb lists only in-frame clones, some missing. The sample carries over 75,000 clones, 80% to 90% recorded once. The sequenced sample was peripheral blood. Receptor source: a woman older than 75 with active COVID-19.

The chain links TRBV5-1 to TRBJ2-3; TRBD2 matches at 11 bases. Germline CDR1 and CDR2: SGHRS and YFSETQ. The CDR3 contains 15 residues. The V gene end was trimmed by 5 bases and the J gene end by 4 bases; junction bases not matched to a gene: 6. CDR3 in DNA: TGCGCCAGCAGACGGGGACTAGCGGATCCAGATACGCAGTATTTT. As protein: CASRRGLADPDTQYF.

The rearrangement links TRBV5-1 to TRBJ2-3; tentatively, D is TRBD2 (5 bases). Trimming took 3 bases from V and 2 from J, leaving 13 bases between them. This CDR3 has 15 residues. Looked up from germline, CDR1 is SGHRS and CDR2 is YFSETQ. CDR3 loop: CASSSRLRHTDTQYF. CDR3 bases: TGCGCCAGCAGCTCCCGACTACGCCACACAGATACGCAGTATTTT. Based on the CDR3 plus reference TRBV5-1 and TRBJ2-3, the full variable domain is KAGVTQTPRYLIKTRGQQVTLSCSPISGHRSVSWYQQTPGQGLQFLFEYFSETQRNKGNFPGRFSGRQFSNSRSEMNVSTLELGDSALYLCASSSRLRHTDTQYFGPGTRLTVL.

The V gene is TRBV5-8, the J gene TRBJ2-7; 7 bases match TRBD2. The CDR3 extends over 15 amino acids. CDR1 and CDR2 from the germline V gene are SGHTS and YDEGEE. V shed 4 bases and J 1 base; nucleotides not matched to a gene: 8. CDR3 in DNA: TGTGCCAGCAGCCGCGGACTAGTTATATCCTACGAGCAGTACTTC. Encoded protein: CASSRGLVISYEQYF.